Below are 9 T cell receptor beta chains sequenced from a single sample in a study of Ad26.COV2.S vaccination and SARS-CoV-2 variants. Sequenced by immunoSEQ multiplex PCR; TCRdb stores in-frame clones only, minus some. The sample lists around 310,000 clones, roughly 88% occurring once. Treatment here: approximately 18 received Ad26.COV2.S at low or high dose, single or two shots; several received placebo; per-sample allocation not given. Sampling was performed 63 days after the first vaccine or placebo injection. The material was peripheral blood, obtained in a trial of Ad26.COV2.S vaccine versus placebo. The receptor source for this set is a person between 18 and 60 years old who received the Ad26.COV2.S COVID-19 vaccine or a placebo.

J is TRBJ1-1 and V is TRBV29-1, with a possible D match to TRBD1 (5 bases). Germline V gives CDR1 SQVTM, CDR2 ANQGSEA. The CDR3 consists of 12 residues. Trimming stripped 6 bases from V and 4 bases from J, with 12 bases between. The CDR3 is CSVPRVGTEAFF. The DNA for the CDR3 is TGCAGCGTACCCAGGGTGGGCACTGAAGCTTTCTTT.

V and J are TRBV5-1 and TRBJ1-1; possibly TRBD1 for D (5 bases). The V end was cut by 1 base, the J end by 9 bases, with 19 bases between. CDR3 length: 15 residues. The V gene's germline CDR1 is SGHRS and CDR2 YFSETQ. The CDR3 region is CASSLTGAGGKQAFF. The CDR3 bases are TGCGCCAGCAGCTTGACCGGAGCGGGGGGGAAACAAGCTTTCTTT. The full variable domain, its missing parts supplied by reference TRBV5-1 and TRBJ1-1, is KAGVTQTPRYLIKTRGQQVTLSCSPISGHRSVSWYQQTPGQGLQFLFEYFSETQRNKGNFPGRFSGRQFSNSRSEMNVSTLELGDSALYLCASSLTGAGGKQAFFGQGTRLTVV.

The J gene is TRBJ1-3, the V gene TRBV27; D ambiguous. V was shortened by 2 bases and J by 4 bases, with 9 bases between the two germline ends. Germline V gene lookup returns CDR1 MNHEY and CDR2 SMNVEV (reference sequence). There are 14 residues in the CDR3. CDR3 in amino acids: CASSLRGYGNTIYF. CDR3 bases: TGTGCCAGCAGTTTACGGGGTTACGGAAACACCATATATTTT.

The chain joins TRBV7-2 to TRBJ2-7; no clear D. The CDR3 totals 14 residues. Germline CDR1 is SGHTA and CDR2 is FQGNSA. Trimming shortened V by 1 base and J by 2 bases, and 9 bases separated the two germline ends. The CDR3 loop reads CASSLGPETYEQYF. CDR3 in DNA: TGTGCCAGCAGCTTAGGTCCAGAGACCTACGAGCAGTACTTC.

To note about this clone: The sample holds other DNA sequences that translate to the same CDR3. V usage is TRBV7-9 and J usage is TRBJ2-5, with D tentatively TRBD2 (5 bases). Germline V gene data show CDR1 as SEHNR and CDR2 as FQNEAQ (reference sequence). Trimming cost V 3 bases and J 2 bases, with 10 bases left between them. CDR3 size: 14 residues. The CDR3: CASSLRTLQETQYF. In DNA form, the CDR3 reads TGTGCCAGCAGCTTGAGGACTCTACAAGAGACCCAGTACTTC. Filled out from reference TRBV7-9 and TRBJ2-5, the complete variable domain reads DTGVSQNPRHKITKRGQNVTFRCDPISEHNRLYWYRQTLGQGPEFLTYFQNEAQLEKSRLLSDRFSAERPKGSFSTLEIQRTEQGDSAMYLCASSLRTLQETQYFGPGTRLLVL.

The chain joins TRBV7-2 to TRBJ2-3; tentatively, D is TRBD2 (6 bases). The V end lost 1 base, the J end lost 0 bases, and 8 bases lay between the germline ends. The CDR3 totals 15 residues. Germline-derived CDR1 and CDR2 are SGHTA and FQGNSA. CDR3 DNA: TGTGCCAGCAGCTTAGGGGGGGTTAGCACAGATACGCAGTATTTT. Protein sequence: CASSLGGVSTDTQYF.

In its sample, this clone was seen once. This chain joins TRBV27 and TRBJ1-2; 8 bases fit TRBD1. This CDR3 is built from 14 residues. V gave up 3 bases and J gave up 6 bases; unmatched junction bases: 6. Germline lookup yields CDR1 MNHEY and CDR2 SMNVEV (reference sequence). CDR3 coding DNA: TGTGCCAGCAGTTTCAGGGGGCCCGGCGATGGCTACACCTTC. This encodes CASSFRGPGDGYTF.

The chain recombines TRBV28 with TRBJ1-5, with D possibly being TRBD1 (6 bases). Per the germline V gene, CDR1 is MDHEN and CDR2 is SYDVKM. The CDR3 runs to 11 residues. The V gene lost 4 bases and the J gene lost 11 bases, with 9 bases spanning the gap. Here the CDR3 DNA reads TGTGCCAGCAGTTCCTCAGGGGCCCAGCATTTT. As protein: CASSSSGAQHF. Together with reference TRBV28 and TRBJ1-5, the CDR3 gives the full variable domain: DVKVTQSSRYLVKRTGEKVFLECVQDMDHENMFWYRQDPGLGLRLIYFSYDVKMKEKGDIPEGYSVSREKKERFSLILESASTNQTSMYLCASSSSGAQHFGDGTRLSIL.

The chain is built from TRBV11-2 and TRBJ2-3, with TRBD1 matching over 8 bases. This CDR3 has 16 residues. The V gene end was trimmed by 5 bases and the J gene end by 0 bases; junction bases not matched to a gene: 7. Germline assignment: CDR1 SGHAT and CDR2 FQNNGV. In nucleotides, the CDR3 is TGTGCCAGCAGCCGTAACAGGGGGACTAGCACAGATACGCAGTATTTT. This translates into CASSRNRGTSTDTQYF.